The 19 T cell receptor beta chains presented below share a single source sample, sequenced in a study of cytomegalovirus exposure and HLA in healthy donors. The repertoire was sequenced with immunoSEQ multiplex PCR; TCRdb's copy has only in-frame clones and lacks some. Among 250,000 to 400,000 clones listed, approximately 86% were seen once. The sequenced sample consisted of PBMCs. These receptor sequences come from a woman under 40 in good health and CMV-seropositive.

V gene TRBV4-2 combines with J gene TRBJ1-5; possible D gene TRBD1, 5 bases. V was clipped by 0 bases and J by 5 bases, with 11 bases between them. Germline CDR1 is LGHNA and CDR2 is YNFKEQ. This CDR3 comprises 15 residues. Here the CDR3 reads CASSQDGTRDQPQHF. Written as DNA, the CDR3 is TGTGCCAGCAGCCAAGATGGGACGAGGGATCAGCCCCAGCATTTT.

The J gene is TRBJ2-5, the V gene TRBV10-1; no clear D. Germline CDR1 is WNHNN and CDR2 is SYGVQD (reference sequence). The CDR3 has 11 amino acids. V lost 8 bases and J lost 4, with 8 bases in between. The DNA for the CDR3 is TGCGCCAGCTCAGAAGGAGAGACCCAGTACTTC. Amino acid sequence: CASSEGETQYF.

This rearrangement joins TRBV19 to TRBJ2-7; D remains unclear. The CDR3 runs to 13 residues. Germline-derived CDR1 and CDR2 are LNHDA and SQIVND (reference sequence). The germline V and J ends were trimmed by 1 base and 6 bases, with 10 bases remaining between them. Written as DNA, the CDR3 is TGTGCCAGTAGTATAGGATTGGGCGGCGAGCAGTACTTC. Its translation: CASSIGLGGEQYF.

This sequence joins TRBV7-3 and TRBJ2-1, with no clear D. Trimming left V 5 bases short and J 1 base short, with 12 bases between. Germline V gives CDR1 SGHTA, CDR2 FQGTGA. The CDR3 is made up of 15 amino acids. CDR3 in DNA: TGTGCCAGCAGCCCAACGTGGGGATCCTACAATGAGCAGTTCTTC. Translating it yields CASSPTWGSYNEQFF.

This clone was seen once. Here the CDR3 reads CASNHYGYTF. CDR3 nucleotide sequence: TGTGCCAGCAATCACTATGGCTACACCTTC. This sequence joins TRBV28 and TRBJ1-2; the D is unclear. There are 10 residues in the CDR3. CDR1 and CDR2 (germline): MDHEN, SYDVKM. Trimming left V 7 bases short and J 3 bases short, with 3 bases between.

V gene TRBV5-4 combines with J gene TRBJ2-2, with 9 bases that match TRBD2. Germline assignment: CDR1 SGHNT and CDR2 YYREEE (reference sequence). The CDR3 totals 18 residues. Trimming removed 4 bases from V and 3 bases from J; junction bases left unmatched: 13. CDR3 sequence reads: CASSLPRGSGGDTGELFF. As DNA, the CDR3 is TGTGCCAGCAGCCTACCCCGAGGTAGCGGGGGAGACACCGGGGAGCTGTTTTTT.

The chain joins TRBV7-6 to TRBJ2-5; 7 nucleotides line up with TRBD2. The junction had 7 bases not matched to a gene; V was cut back by 5 bases and J by 1 base. This CDR3 has 15 amino acids. In germline, CDR1 is SGHVS, CDR2 FNYEAQ. The CDR3 protein is CASSPERGPQETQYF. CDR3 nucleotides: TGTGCCAGCAGCCCTGAGCGGGGACCCCAAGAGACCCAGTACTTC.

J is TRBJ1-5 and V is TRBV19, with TRBD1 matching over 8 bases. CDR1 is LNHDA, CDR2 SQIVND, per germline (reference sequence). Losses at the gene ends were 8 bases for V and 5 bases for J; bases not matched to a gene: 11. The CDR3 is 15 amino acids. CDR3 bases: TGTGCCAGTGGCGAGCCGGGACAGGAGGATCAGCCCCAGCATTTT. Its translation: CASGEPGQEDQPQHF.

Only a few counts were recorded for this clone. This chain links TRBV7-3 with TRBJ2-1; 9 nucleotides agree with TRBD1. Trimming took 5 bases from V and 5 from J; bases not matched to a gene: 4. This CDR3 region has 14 residues. Germline CDR1 SGHTA, CDR2 FQGTGA. The CDR3 DNA sequence: TGTGCCAGCAGCCAGGGACAGGGTCACAATGAGCAGTTCTTC. Its translation is CASSQGQGHNEQFF.

The chain couples TRBV28 to TRBJ1-2, with D possibly being TRBD1 (6 bases). Per the germline V gene, CDR1 is MDHEN and CDR2 is SYDVKM. V was clipped by 2 bases and J by 4 bases, with 20 bases between them. The CDR3 covers 17 residues. DNA of the CDR3: TGTGCCAGCAGTTTAAGTCAGGGGTGGGCCCGGGGCTATGGCTACACCTTC. Translated: CASSLSQGWARGYGYTF.

This clone was detected a few times. This chain joins TRBV6-1 and TRBJ1-3, with D hard to call. The V end was cut by 7 bases, the J end by 4 bases, with 14 bases between. Germline V CDR1 and CDR2: MNHNS, SASEGT. This CDR3 has 14 amino acids. The DNA for the CDR3 is TGTGCCAGCATGTCCCCGGCGTCAGGAAACACCATATATTTT. Amino acids: CASMSPASGNTIYF.

CDR3 nucleotides: TGTGCCAGCAGCCTCACAGTAAACACTGAAGCTTTCTTT. Translating it yields CASSLTVNTEAFF. J is TRBJ1-1 and V is TRBV11-2, with D unresolved. The CDR3 length is 13 residues. The V gene's germline CDR1 is SGHAT and CDR2 FQNNGV. V lost 5 bases and J 2 bases, leaving 9 bases between the germline ends. The whole variable domain, remainder taken from reference TRBV11-2 and TRBJ1-1, is EAGVAQSPRYKIIEKRQSVAFWCNPISGHATLYWYQQILGQGPKLLIQFQNNGVVDDSQLPKDRFSAERLKGVDSTLKIQPAKLEDSAVYLCASSLTVNTEAFFGQGTRLTVV.

This clone has a single count. The V call is TRBV20-1, the J call TRBJ2-5; either TRBD1 or TRBD2 may supply D (5 bases each). This CDR3 has 11 amino acids. Trimming removed 0 bases at V and 8 bases at J, with 7 bases between. Germline V gene data show CDR1 as DFQATT and CDR2 as SNEGSKA (reference sequence). The CDR3 nucleotides are TGCAGTGCTAGAGATGGGGGAACCCAGTACTTC. Amino acids: CSARDGGTQYF.

This chain joins TRBV2 and TRBJ2-1; no definite D call. Trimming pared 6 bases from V and 0 bases from J, leaving 9 bases between. Germline V gene lookup returns CDR1 SNHLY and CDR2 FYNNEI. The CDR3 loop spans 14 amino acids. Written as DNA, the CDR3 is TGTGCCAGCAGGACCAGCGTCTCCTACAATGAGCAGTTCTTC. Amino acid sequence: CASRTSVSYNEQFF.

As DNA, the CDR3 is TGTGCCAGCAGACCCCAGGCGGCCTACGAGCAGTACTTC. Its protein is CASRPQAAYEQYF. The chain links TRBV6-5 to TRBJ2-7; D is unclear. Germline V gene lookup returns CDR1 MNHEY and CDR2 SVGAGI. With 6 bases removed from V and 2 bases from J, the gap between germline ends came to 11 bases. The CDR3 has 13 residues.

The rearrangement joins TRBV6-1 to TRBJ2-5; TRBD2 agrees at 15 bases. V lost 6 bases, J lost 3 bases, and 2 bases stayed unmatched. The CDR3 length is 15 residues. Germline V gene lookup returns CDR1 MNHNS and CDR2 SASEGT. CDR3 bases: TGTGCCAGCAGGGGACTAGCGGGGGGTAAAGAGACCCAGTACTTC. This gives the protein CASRGLAGGKETQYF.

This sequence joins TRBV18 and TRBJ2-2; no reliable D call. In germline, CDR1 is KGHSH, CDR2 LQKENI. V was pared by 9 bases and J by 4 bases, with 9 bases between. The CDR3 consists of 12 residues. CDR3 sequence (DNA): TGTGCCAGGCTCGGTCTCACCGGGGAGCTGTTTTTT. Amino acids: CARLGLTGELFF.

The gene calls are TRBV6-1 and TRBJ2-7; 10 positions agree with TRBD1. Germline V gene data show CDR1 as MNHNS and CDR2 as SASEGT. This CDR3 contains 15 residues. After removal of 3 bases from V and 3 bases from J, the junction contained 5 bases not matched to a gene. The CDR3 coding sequence is TGTGCCAGCAGTGATGTGGGACAGGGGATCTACGAGCAGTACTTC. This codes for CASSDVGQGIYEQYF.

V and J are TRBV27 and TRBJ2-7; 8 positions agree with TRBD1. With 0 bases clipped from V and 4 bases from J, the junction kept 5 bases outside the gene matches. The germline gives CDR1 MNHEY, CDR2 SMNVEV (reference sequence). The CDR3 extends over 15 amino acids. CDR3 in DNA: TGTGCCAGCAGTTTATCAGACAGGGGACCTTACGAGCAGTACTTC. It codes for CASSLSDRGPYEQYF.